The 32 T cell receptor beta chains reported below all come from one sample, sequenced in a study of blood T cells in healthy people across ages. Next came a second PCR, run for about 6 to 11 cycles, which used a sample-barcoded 5' primer along with a J-beta primer mix. MiXCR, applied by TCRdb to the 5' RACE reads, yields one record per CDR3 protein. This sample carries about 1.8 million distinct CDR3 sequences, about 50% of them seen once, and the ten largest clones take less than 2.5%. The material sequenced was blood. Receptors originate from a woman aged 40 to 55 in good health.

This clonotype was picked up a small number of times. The gene calls are TRBV6-5 and TRBJ1-2, with D perhaps matching TRBD1 (5 bases). Germline V gene sequence: CDR1 MNHEY, CDR2 SVGAGI. The CDR3 consists of 13 residues. V was cut by 7 bases and J by 0 bases, with 9 bases left in between. CDR3 nucleotides: TGTGCCAGCACAGACAGCACTAACTATGGCTACACCTTC. Its translation is CASTDSTNYGYTF.

The chain is built from TRBV24-1 and TRBJ2-5, with 11 bases that match TRBD1. Trimming removed 1 base from V and 5 bases from J; junction bases left unmatched: 5. This CDR3 is built from 16 residues. Germline CDR1 reads KGHDR; CDR2 reads SFDVKD. CDR3 DNA sequence: TGTGCCACCAGTGATTTAAGGACAGGGGGCGGGGAGACCCAGTACTTC. This gives the protein CATSDLRTGGGETQYF.

This clonotype was detected a few times. The rearrangement links TRBV24-1 to TRBJ2-5; D possibly corresponds to TRBD2 (6 bases). This CDR3 has 13 amino acids. V lost 7 bases to trimming and J lost 2 bases, with 10 bases between them. CDR1 KGHDR and CDR2 SFDVKD come from the germline V gene. The CDR3 region is CATRKAGQETQYF. The CDR3 DNA follows: TGTGCCACCAGAAAGGCGGGGCAAGAGACCCAGTACTTC.

The CDR3 reads CASSPQVQNPNYGYTF. The CDR3 DNA follows: TGTGCCAGCAGCCCCCAGGTCCAGAATCCTAACTATGGCTACACCTTC. The V call is TRBV7-2, the J call TRBJ1-2; D unresolved. V dropped 5 bases and J dropped 0 bases, with 16 bases sitting between them. From germline, CDR1 is SGHTA and CDR2 FQGNSA. The length of the CDR3 is 16 residues. Supplemented by reference TRBV7-2 and TRBJ1-2, the full variable domain reads GAGVSQSPSNKVTEKGKDVELRCDPISGHTALYWYRQSLGQGLEFLIYFQGNSAPDKSGLPSDRFSAERTGGSVSTLTIQRTQQEDSAVYLCASSPQVQNPNYGYTFGSGTRLTVV.

The rearrangement links TRBV5-6 to TRBJ2-1; D possibly matches TRBD1 or TRBD2 (5 bases each). V lost 4 bases to trimming and J lost 6 bases, with 17 bases between them. The germline gives CDR1 SGHDT, CDR2 YYEEEE. The CDR3 has 15 amino acids. The CDR3 nucleotides are TGTGCCAGCAGCGGGGGTAGACTGGCCCTCAATGAGCAGTTCTTC. Translating gives CASSGGRLALNEQFF.

The chain uses TRBV6-5 and TRBJ2-3, with D tentatively TRBD1 (5 bases). V lost 7 bases, J lost 5 bases, and 16 bases lay in between. The CDR3 sequence is 14 residues long. CDR1 MNHEY and CDR2 SVGAGI come from the germline V gene. CDR3 sequence reads: CASNWQGRGDTQYF. Here the CDR3 DNA reads TGTGCCAGCAACTGGCAGGGAAGAGGAGATACGCAGTATTTT.

Many counts were recorded for this clonotype. The chain is built from TRBV11-2 and TRBJ2-3, with unresolved D. Germline loops: CDR1 SGHAT, CDR2 FQNNGV. This CDR3 comprises 14 residues. Trimming stripped 0 bases from V and 3 bases from J, with 7 bases between. The DNA of the CDR3 is TGTGCCAGCAGCTTAGACATCTCGACAGATACGCAGTATTTT. Translating gives CASSLDISTDTQYF.

This clonotype has just one count. This chain uses TRBV6-5 with TRBJ1-1, with TRBD1 matching 8 bases. Germline CDR1 and CDR2: MNHEY and SVGAGI. Losses at the gene ends were 8 bases for V and 1 base for J; bases not matched to a gene: 6. The CDR3 spans 14 residues. In nucleotides, the CDR3 is TGTGCCAGCGCATACAGGGGGGAGAACACTGAAGCTTTCTTT. Amino acid sequence: CASAYRGENTEAFF.

This sequence joins TRBV7-6 and TRBJ2-1; D may match TRBD1 or TRBD2 (6 bases each). V gave up 1 base and J gave up 4 bases, with 17 bases separating them. The germline CDR1 and CDR2 sequences are SGHVS and FNYEAQ. The CDR3 spans 17 residues. CDR3 in amino acids: CASSLEGGLSVYNEQFF. The DNA for the CDR3 is TGTGCCAGCAGCTTAGAGGGGGGCCTCTCTGTTTACAATGAGCAGTTCTTC.

Only a few counts were recorded for this clonotype. The rearrangement joins TRBV12-5 to TRBJ2-3, with 7 nucleotides matching TRBD1. CDR1 is LGHNT, CDR2 FRNRAP, per germline. V dropped 4 bases and J dropped 0; count of bases not matched to a gene: 4. The CDR3 extends over 15 amino acids. CDR3 in amino acids: CASGSMTGSTDTQYF. As DNA, the CDR3 is TGTGCTAGTGGTTCGATGACAGGGAGCACAGATACGCAGTATTTT.

This rearrangement joins TRBV29-1 to TRBJ2-7; 7 nucleotides line up with TRBD2. Germline V lookup: CDR1 SQVTM, CDR2 ANQGSEA. This CDR3 has 14 residues. The junction had 13 bases not matched to a gene; V was cut back by 4 bases and J by 7 bases. Written as DNA, the CDR3 is TGCAGCGTTGTTCGCGGCGGGGGTGGCAATGAGCAGTACTTC. It translates to CSVVRGGGGNEQYF.

The chain has TRBV7-2 and TRBJ2-1; weak D call: TRBD1 (6 bases). The DNA matches TRBJ2-7 better at its end, which makes the J call doubtful. The CDR3 sequence is 15 residues long. Germline CDR1 reads SGHTA; CDR2 reads FQGNSA. The CDR3 loop is CASSLTQGHYNEQYF. The CDR3 DNA follows: TGTGCCAGCAGCTTAACACAGGGACACTACAATGAGCAGTACTTC.

This clonotype was seen only a few times. The chain is built from TRBV4-3 and TRBJ2-7; D unresolved. The CDR3 has 11 residues. Per germline, CDR1 LGHNA and CDR2 YSLEER. The CDR3 DNA reads TGCGTCGAAAAAAGCTCCTACGAGCAGTACTTC. Translation gives CVEKSSYEQYF.

The chain couples TRBV5-5 to TRBJ2-5; no clear D gene. The CDR3 has 12 residues. Germline values: CDR1 SGHKS, CDR2 YYEKEE (reference sequence). V gave up 2 bases and J gave up 11 bases, with 13 bases separating them. CDR3 in amino acids: CASSLRDDEQYF. CDR3 sequence (DNA): TGTGCCAGCAGCTTAAGGGATGATGAGCAGTACTTC. The full variable domain, rest sourced from reference TRBV5-5 and TRBJ2-5, is DAGVTQSPTHLIKTRGQQVTLRCSPISGHKSVSWYQQVLGQGPQFIFQYYEKEERGRGNFPDRFSARQFPNYSSELNVNALLLGDSALYLCASSLRDDEQYFGPGTRLLVL.

This clonotype was picked up a small number of times. This chain connects TRBV5-1 to TRBJ2-5; weak D call: TRBD1 (5 bases). The length of the CDR3 is 14 residues. In germline, CDR1 is SGHRS, CDR2 YFSETQ. V was pared by 2 bases and J by 2 bases, with 10 bases between. The DNA for the CDR3 is TGCGCCAGCAGCTTCACGACAGTTCAAGAGACCCAGTACTTC. Translated, it gives CASSFTTVQETQYF.

Comment on this clonotype: One end of the junction fails to match germline, which may point to a read error. The chain is built from TRBV15 and TRBJ1-5; a weak D match, TRBD1 (5 bases). CDR1 is LNHNV and CDR2 is YYDKDF in the germline V gene (reference sequence). The CDR3 totals 14 residues. The CDR3 spells CATSTGTSLRPQNF. The CDR3 region has the DNA TGTGCCACCAGCACCGGGACGTCGCTGAGGCCCCAGAATTTT.

The V gene is TRBV11-2, the J gene TRBJ2-3; 7 bases fit TRBD1. CDR1 and CDR2 (germline): SGHAT, FQNNGV. J gave up 2 bases and V 5 bases, and 13 bases lay outside the gene matches. The CDR3 loop spans 17 amino acids. CDR3 residues: CASSPRQGPTVTDTQYF. Here the CDR3 DNA reads TGTGCCAGCAGCCCCCGACAGGGTCCCACCGTCACAGATACGCAGTATTTT.

The V and J genes are TRBV4-2 and TRBJ2-3; TRBD1 agrees at 8 bases. Per germline, CDR1 LGHNA and CDR2 YNFKEQ. V was pared by 3 bases and J by 0 bases, with 8 bases of the junction left unmatched. CDR3 length: 17 residues. CDR3 DNA: TGTGCCAGCAGCCAGATCCCAGGGGGCCTGAGCACAGATACGCAGTATTTT. Residues: CASSQIPGGLSTDTQYF.

The chain couples TRBV24-1 to TRBJ2-3; 8 bases line up with TRBD1. Trimming at V came to 3 bases and at J to 4 bases, leaving 2 bases not matched to a gene. CDR1 KGHDR and CDR2 SFDVKD come from the germline V gene. The CDR3 length is 14 residues. CDR3: CATSDPGGPDTQYF. Written as DNA, the CDR3 is TGTGCCACCAGTGATCCAGGGGGCCCAGATACGCAGTATTTT.

The V gene is TRBV28, the J gene TRBJ2-1, with D unresolved. CDR3 length: 11 amino acids. Between the trimmed V and J ends, which lost 5 bases and 8 bases, there was a span of 7 bases. Germline V gene lookup returns CDR1 MDHEN and CDR2 SYDVKM. CDR3 coding DNA: TGTGCCAGCAGTACGAGTCATGAGCAGTTCTTC. Translating it yields CASSTSHEQFF.

This clonotype was counted once. This chain connects TRBV29-1 to TRBJ2-5; D gene ambiguous. V dropped 4 bases and J dropped 2 bases, with 11 bases sitting between them. CDR3 length: 13 residues. The V gene's germline CDR1 is SQVTM and CDR2 ANQGSEA. CDR3 region: CSVGTPGQETQYF. DNA for the CDR3: TGCAGCGTTGGGACGCCAGGACAAGAGACCCAGTACTTC.

V is TRBV12-3 or TRBV12-4 and J is TRBJ1-2, with a weak D call TRBD1 (6 bases). The ends were cut back, 6 bases at V and 7 bases at J, with 18 bases in the middle. The CDR3 is made up of 14 amino acids. CDR3 DNA: TGTGCCAGCAGCGGTCTTAGCGCAGGGGTTGGCTACACCTTC. It codes for CASSGLSAGVGYTF.

The genes are TRBV12-3 or TRBV12-4 and TRBJ2-1, with a possible D match to TRBD1 (5 bases). The germline V and J ends were trimmed by 4 bases and 4 bases, with 14 bases remaining between them. The CDR3 runs 15 residues. The CDR3 loop reads CASSSTPTDYNEQFF. The CDR3 region has the DNA TGTGCCAGCAGTTCCACACCGACAGATTACAATGAGCAGTTCTTC.

The chain joins TRBV29-1 to TRBJ2-7, with 7 bases lining up with TRBD2. The V gene end was trimmed by 7 bases and the J gene end by 5 bases; junction bases not matched to a gene: 11. Germline CDR1 reads SQVTM; CDR2 reads ANQGSEA. The CDR3 has 13 amino acids. Written as DNA, the CDR3 is TGCAGCGGGGGGGGACGGACTGCCCACGAGCAGTACTTC. Protein sequence: CSGGGRTAHEQYF.

This clonotype has a handful of counts. CDR3 coding DNA: TGTGCCAGCAGCGTAACAGGGGGCGTGGAGACCCAGTACTTC. The encoded protein is CASSVTGGVETQYF. The V call is TRBV9, the J call TRBJ2-5, with 9 bases that match TRBD1. Trimming at V came to 1 base and at J to 5 bases, leaving 3 bases not matched to a gene. There are 14 residues in the CDR3. CDR1 and CDR2 (germline): SGDLS, YYNGEE.

This clonotype was seen more than once but under ten times. This chain links TRBV10-3 with TRBJ2-7; D is possibly TRBD2 (5 bases). V was shortened by 2 bases and J by 6 bases, with 11 bases between the two germline ends. CDR1 ENHRY and CDR2 SYGVKD come from the germline V gene. CDR3 size: 13 residues. The CDR3: CAISEGLSAEQYF. CDR3 DNA sequence: TGTGCCATCAGTGAGGGCCTTAGCGCCGAGCAGTACTTC.

The chain is built from TRBV12-3 or TRBV12-4 and TRBJ1-6; TRBD1 aligns across 10 bases. CDR3 length: 18 residues. The ends lost 2 bases at V and 5 bases at J; junction bases unmatched: 9. CDR3 DNA: TGTGCCAGCAGTTTACTGTGGGACAGGGGTGCCAATAATTCACCCCTCCACTTT. It translates to CASSLLWDRGANNSPLHF.

Comments on this clonotype: A much larger clone differs from this one at a single base, so this may be a read error. The chain recombines TRBV29-1 with TRBJ2-5; 9 nucleotides align to TRBD1. The germline V gene has CDR1 SQVTM and CDR2 ANQGSEA. Trimming took 6 bases from V and 11 from J; bases not matched to a gene: 19. The CDR3 length is 15 residues. CDR3 loop: CSVISGTGPYNEQYF. DNA for the CDR3: TGCAGCGTAATATCCGGGACAGGGCCTTACAATGAGCAGTACTTC.

This clonotype was picked up many times. The gene calls are TRBV11-1 and TRBJ2-1, with D maybe TRBD2 (6 bases). Trimming took off 1 base at V and 6 bases at J, with 10 bases between the two ends. The CDR3 is made up of 14 amino acids. Germline CDR1 SGHAT, CDR2 FQDESV (reference sequence). In DNA, the CDR3 is TGTGCCAGCAGCTTAGGCGGGGCGGTCAATGAGCAGTTCTTC. Translating gives CASSLGGAVNEQFF.

This clonotype was observed a few times. V gene TRBV7-6 combines with J gene TRBJ2-1; 7 bases match TRBD1. The ends lost 1 base at V and 13 bases at J; junction bases unmatched: 10. The CDR3 has 14 residues. From germline, CDR1 is SGHVS and CDR2 FNYEAQ. The CDR3 sequence is CASSLGTGQETQFF. The CDR3 region has the DNA TGTGCCAGCAGCTTAGGGACAGGTCAAGAGACCCAGTTCTTC.

V is TRBV25-1 and J is TRBJ1-5; D is uncertain. Per the germline V gene, CDR1 is MGHDK and CDR2 is SYGVNS. V lost 4 bases and J 4 bases, leaving 11 bases between the germline ends. The CDR3 spans 14 residues. In nucleotides, the CDR3 is TGTGCCAGCAGTGGAGATGGGTTTAATCAGCCCCAGCATTTT. Translation: CASSGDGFNQPQHF.

This clonotype appeared a single time. V and J are TRBV7-9 and TRBJ2-7, with 12 bases identical to TRBD1. The germline V gene encodes CDR1 SEHNR and CDR2 FQNEAQ (reference sequence). Losses at the gene ends were 0 bases for V and 7 bases for J; bases not matched to a gene: 10. CDR3 size: 17 residues. The CDR3 nucleotides read TGTGCCAGCAGCTTAGCGCGAGGGGACAGGGGGCGTGGGGAGCAGTACTTC. Residues: CASSLARGDRGRGEQYF.